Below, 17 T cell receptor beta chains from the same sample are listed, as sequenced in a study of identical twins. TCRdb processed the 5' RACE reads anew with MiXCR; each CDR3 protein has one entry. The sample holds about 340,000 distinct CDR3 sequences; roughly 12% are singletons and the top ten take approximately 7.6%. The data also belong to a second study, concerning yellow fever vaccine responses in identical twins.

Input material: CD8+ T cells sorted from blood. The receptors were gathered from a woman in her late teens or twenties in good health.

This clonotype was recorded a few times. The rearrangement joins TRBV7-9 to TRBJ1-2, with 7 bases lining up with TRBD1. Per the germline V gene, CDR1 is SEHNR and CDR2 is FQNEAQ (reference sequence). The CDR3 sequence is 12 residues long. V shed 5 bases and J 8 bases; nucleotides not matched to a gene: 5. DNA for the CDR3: TGTGCCAGCAGCGACAGGGTTTGGGGCTACACCTTC. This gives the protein CASSDRVWGYTF.

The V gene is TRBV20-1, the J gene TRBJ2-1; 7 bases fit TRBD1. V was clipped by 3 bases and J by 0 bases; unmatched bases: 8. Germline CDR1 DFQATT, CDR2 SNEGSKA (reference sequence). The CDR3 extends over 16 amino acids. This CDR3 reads CSASPGTDSSYNEQFF. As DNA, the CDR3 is TGCAGTGCTAGCCCCGGGACAGATAGCTCCTACAATGAGCAGTTCTTC.

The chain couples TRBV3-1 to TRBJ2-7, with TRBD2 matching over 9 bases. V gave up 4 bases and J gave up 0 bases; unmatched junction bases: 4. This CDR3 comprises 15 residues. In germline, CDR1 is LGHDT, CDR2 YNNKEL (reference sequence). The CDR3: CASSRELAGSYEQYF. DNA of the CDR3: TGTGCCAGCAGCCGAGAACTAGCGGGCTCCTACGAGCAGTACTTC.

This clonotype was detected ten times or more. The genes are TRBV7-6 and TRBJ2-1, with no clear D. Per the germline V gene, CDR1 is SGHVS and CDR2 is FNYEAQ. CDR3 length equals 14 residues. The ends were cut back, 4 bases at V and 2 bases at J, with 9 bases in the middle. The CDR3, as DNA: TGTGCCAGCAGCTCGGAGACCGCCTACAATGAGCAGTTCTTC. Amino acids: CASSSETAYNEQFF.

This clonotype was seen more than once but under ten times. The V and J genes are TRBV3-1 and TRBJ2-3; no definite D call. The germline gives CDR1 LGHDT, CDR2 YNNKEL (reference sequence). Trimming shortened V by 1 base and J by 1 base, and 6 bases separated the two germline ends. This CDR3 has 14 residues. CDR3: CASSQAIGTDTQYF. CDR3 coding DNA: TGTGCCAGCAGCCAAGCCATTGGCACAGATACGCAGTATTTT.

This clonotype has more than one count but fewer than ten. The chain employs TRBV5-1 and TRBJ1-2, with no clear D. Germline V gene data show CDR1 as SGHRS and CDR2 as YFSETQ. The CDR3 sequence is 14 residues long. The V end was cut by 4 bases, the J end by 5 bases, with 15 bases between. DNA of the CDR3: TGCGCCAGCAGCCGGACTTGGTTCCCTTATGGCTACACCTTC. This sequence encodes CASSRTWFPYGYTF.

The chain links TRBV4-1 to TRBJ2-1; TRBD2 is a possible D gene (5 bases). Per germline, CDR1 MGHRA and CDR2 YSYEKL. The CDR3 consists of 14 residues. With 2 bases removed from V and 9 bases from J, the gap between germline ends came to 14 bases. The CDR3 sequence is CASSQTLLATEQFF. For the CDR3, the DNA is TGCGCCAGCAGCCAAACCCTCCTAGCAACTGAGCAGTTCTTC.

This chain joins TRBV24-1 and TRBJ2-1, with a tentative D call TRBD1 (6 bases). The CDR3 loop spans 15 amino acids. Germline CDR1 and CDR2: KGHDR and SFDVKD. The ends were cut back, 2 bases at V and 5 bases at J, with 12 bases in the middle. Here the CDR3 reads CATSDYRVPHNEQFF. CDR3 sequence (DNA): TGTGCCACCAGTGATTACAGGGTCCCCCACAATGAGCAGTTCTTC.

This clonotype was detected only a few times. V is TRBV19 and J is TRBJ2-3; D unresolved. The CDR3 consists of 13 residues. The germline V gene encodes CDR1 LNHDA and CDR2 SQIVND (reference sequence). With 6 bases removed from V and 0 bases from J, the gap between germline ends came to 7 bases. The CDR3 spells CASRGRSTDTQYF. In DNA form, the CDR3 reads TGTGCCAGTAGGGGCAGGAGCACAGATACGCAGTATTTT.

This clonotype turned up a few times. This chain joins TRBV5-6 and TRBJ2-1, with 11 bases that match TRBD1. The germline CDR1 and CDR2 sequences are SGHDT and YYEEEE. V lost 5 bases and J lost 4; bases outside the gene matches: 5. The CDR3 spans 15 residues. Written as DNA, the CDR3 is TGTGCCAGCAGACCCGGACAGGGGGCGTACAATGAGCAGTTCTTC. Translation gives CASRPGQGAYNEQFF.

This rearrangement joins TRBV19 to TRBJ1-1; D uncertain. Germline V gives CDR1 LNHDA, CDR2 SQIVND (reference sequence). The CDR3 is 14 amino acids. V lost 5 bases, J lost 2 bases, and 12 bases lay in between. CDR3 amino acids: CASSASGLNTEAFF. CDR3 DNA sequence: TGTGCCAGTAGTGCCTCGGGCCTCAACACTGAAGCTTTCTTT.

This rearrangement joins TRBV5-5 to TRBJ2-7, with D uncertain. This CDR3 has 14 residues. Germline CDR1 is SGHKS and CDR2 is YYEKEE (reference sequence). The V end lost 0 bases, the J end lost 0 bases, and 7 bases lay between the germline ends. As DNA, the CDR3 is TGTGCCAGCAGCTTGGTTGACGGCTCCTACGAGCAGTACGTC. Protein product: CASSLVDGSYEQYV.

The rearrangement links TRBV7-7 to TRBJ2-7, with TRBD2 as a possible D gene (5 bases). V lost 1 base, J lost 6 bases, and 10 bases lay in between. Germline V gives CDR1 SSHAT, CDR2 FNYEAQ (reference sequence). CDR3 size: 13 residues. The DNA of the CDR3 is TGTGCCAGCAGCTTAGGACTATCGGCCGAGCAGTACTTC. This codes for CASSLGLSAEQYF.

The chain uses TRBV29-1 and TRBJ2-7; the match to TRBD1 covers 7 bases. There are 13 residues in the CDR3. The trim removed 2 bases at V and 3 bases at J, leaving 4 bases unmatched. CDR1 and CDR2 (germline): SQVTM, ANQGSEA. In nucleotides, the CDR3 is TGCAGCGTTGAATATAGGGACAGCTACGAGCAGTACTTC. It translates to CSVEYRDSYEQYF.

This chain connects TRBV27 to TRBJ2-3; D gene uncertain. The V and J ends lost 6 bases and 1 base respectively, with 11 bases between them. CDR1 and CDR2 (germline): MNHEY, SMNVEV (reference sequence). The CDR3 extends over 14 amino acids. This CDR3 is CASRLSGGTDTQYF. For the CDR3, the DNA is TGTGCCAGCAGATTAAGTGGGGGCACAGATACGCAGTATTTT.

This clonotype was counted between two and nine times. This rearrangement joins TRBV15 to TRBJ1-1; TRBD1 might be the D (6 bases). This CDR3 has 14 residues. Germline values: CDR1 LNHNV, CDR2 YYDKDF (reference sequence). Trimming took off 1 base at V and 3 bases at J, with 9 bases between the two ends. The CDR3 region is CATSRAGEDTEAFF. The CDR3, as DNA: TGTGCCACCAGCAGAGCAGGGGAAGACACTGAAGCTTTCTTT.

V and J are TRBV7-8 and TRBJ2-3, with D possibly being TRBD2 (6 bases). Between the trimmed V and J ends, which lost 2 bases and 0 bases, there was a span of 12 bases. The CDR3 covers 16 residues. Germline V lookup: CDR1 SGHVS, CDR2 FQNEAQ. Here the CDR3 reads CASSLWQGGSTDTQYF. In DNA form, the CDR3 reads TGTGCCAGCAGCTTATGGCAGGGAGGAAGCACAGATACGCAGTATTTT.